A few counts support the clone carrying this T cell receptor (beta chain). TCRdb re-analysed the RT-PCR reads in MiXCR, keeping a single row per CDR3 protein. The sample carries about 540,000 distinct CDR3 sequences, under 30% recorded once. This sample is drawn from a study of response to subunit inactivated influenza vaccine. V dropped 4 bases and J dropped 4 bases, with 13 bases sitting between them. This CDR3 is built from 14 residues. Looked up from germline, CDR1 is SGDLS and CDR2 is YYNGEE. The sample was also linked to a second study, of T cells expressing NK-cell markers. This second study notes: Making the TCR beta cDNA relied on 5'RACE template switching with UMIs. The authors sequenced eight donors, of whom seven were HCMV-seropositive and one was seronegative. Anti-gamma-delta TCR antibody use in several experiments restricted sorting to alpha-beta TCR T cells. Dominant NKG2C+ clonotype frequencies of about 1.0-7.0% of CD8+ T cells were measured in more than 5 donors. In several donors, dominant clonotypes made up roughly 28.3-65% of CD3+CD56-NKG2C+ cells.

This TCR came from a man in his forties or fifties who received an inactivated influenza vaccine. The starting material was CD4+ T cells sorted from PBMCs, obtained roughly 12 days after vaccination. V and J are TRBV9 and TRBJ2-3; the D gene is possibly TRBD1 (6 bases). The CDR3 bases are TGTGCCAGCAGCTCAGGACAGCGCGCAGATACGCAGTATTTT. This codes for CASSSGQRADTQYF.